This T cell receptor beta chain originates from a study of cytomegalovirus exposure and HLA in healthy donors. Study summary: Earlier work reported 90 million to 120 million unique TCR beta sequences from roughly 180 million T cells.

PCR used 60 Vbeta primers and 13 Jbeta primers. Libraries were prepared by immunoSEQ multiplex PCR; TCRdb keeps only in-frame clonotypes and omits some of them. The data hold 140,000 to 150,000 clones, with 75% observed a single time. Germline V gives CDR1 MNHEY, CDR2 SMNVEV (reference sequence). This CDR3 contains 15 residues. Trimming took 6 bases from V and 0 from J, leaving 12 bases between them. In its sample, this clone was seen a few times. Sequencing was done on a sample of PBMCs. The chain is built from TRBV27 and TRBJ1-3; no reliable D call. The TCR was taken from a young man in good health and CMV-seronegative. The CDR3 loop reads CASSPGRNSGNTIYF. The CDR3 coding sequence is TGTGCCAGCAGCCCTGGGAGAAACTCTGGAAACACCATATATTTT.